The 15 T cell receptor beta chains below come from one sample, sequenced in a study of regulatory T cells in long-lasting Graves disease. Time point: newly diagnosed GD, antithyroid drugs for less than 3 months. TCR sequences were obtained from RNA taken from PBMCs. The TCR beta library used iRepertoire HTBI primers with Arm-PCR amplification of CDR3. MiXCR, run by TCRdb on the multiplex PCR reads, gives a single entry per CDR3 protein. The repertoire holds 530,000 or so distinct CDR3 sequences, with roughly a sixth as singletons. The same specimen was also included in a second study, on T cells in Graves' hyperthyroidism and ophthalmopathy.

The sample in question was peripheral blood mononuclear cells (PBMCs), obtained at new diagnosis, from a patient treated with antithyroid drugs. These receptor sequences come from a man in his late teens or twenties with Graves disease.

This clonotype was seen ten or more times. This sequence joins TRBV30 and TRBJ1-5; D remains unclear. The CDR3 has 13 amino acids. Trimming took off 0 bases at V and 4 bases at J, with 7 bases between the two ends. CDR1 is GTSNPN and CDR2 is SVGIG in the germline V gene (reference sequence). The CDR3 coding sequence is TGTGCCTGGAGTGTCGATGGAAATCAGCCCCAGCATTTT. Translated: CAWSVDGNQPQHF.

This clonotype occurred many times. V gene TRBV6-2 or TRBV6-3 combines with J gene TRBJ1-6; possible D gene TRBD1, 6 bases. The germline CDR1 and CDR2 sequences are MNHEY and SVGEGT. The CDR3 is 14 amino acids. V shed 5 bases and J shed 5 bases, with 10 bases lying between them. CDR3 protein: CASSGQNNNSPLHF. The DNA for the CDR3 is TGTGCCAGCAGTGGACAGAACAATAATTCACCCCTCCACTTT.

This clonotype was detected many times. The CDR3 here is CASSQGPRSYEQYF. In nucleotides, the CDR3 is TGTGCCAGCAGCCAAGGACCCCGCTCCTACGAGCAGTACTTC. The genes are TRBV7-2 and TRBJ2-7, with D uncertain. Germline CDR1 is SGHTA and CDR2 is FQGNSA. Trimming stripped 5 bases from V and 0 bases from J, with 11 bases between. The CDR3 has 14 amino acids.

This clonotype was recorded a few times. The chain carries TRBV5-6 and TRBJ2-1; D perhaps matches TRBD2 (6 bases). Germline V gives CDR1 SGHDT, CDR2 YYEEEE. Trimming cost V 0 bases and J 6 bases, with 10 bases left between them. CDR3 length: 14 amino acids. The CDR3 DNA reads TGTGCCAGCAGCTTGGATGGTAGCGGCAATGAGCAGTTCTTC. Protein product: CASSLDGSGNEQFF.

In its sample, this clonotype was seen many times. V is TRBV20-1 and J is TRBJ2-7; tentatively, D is TRBD2 (6 bases). Germline CDR1 reads DFQATT; CDR2 reads SNEGSKA (reference sequence). The CDR3 is 13 residues long. The V end was cut by 3 bases, the J end by 1 base, with 10 bases between. CDR3 DNA: TGCAGTGCTAGCGGGAGTCTGTCCTACGAGCAGTACTTC. Its protein product is CSASGSLSYEQYF.

This clonotype occurred a few times. The rearrangement uses TRBV6-1 and TRBJ2-5; D may be TRBD1 (6 bases). The germline gives CDR1 MNHNS, CDR2 SASEGT. CDR3 length: 14 amino acids. Trimming shortened V by 5 bases and J by 3 bases, and 13 bases separated the two germline ends. CDR3 nucleotides: TGTGCCAGCAGTCAGACAGGAGTAAAAGAGACCCAGTACTTC. Translating gives CASSQTGVKETQYF.

This clonotype has more than one count but fewer than ten. The rearrangement links TRBV3-1 to TRBJ1-4, with D unclear. V lost 0 bases, J lost 8 bases, and 13 bases lay in between. Germline CDR1 is LGHDT and CDR2 is YNNKEL (reference sequence). This CDR3 has 15 amino acids. The DNA for the CDR3 is TGTGCCAGCAGCCAAGAAAGGCTAGTCGGCGAAAAACTGTTTTTT. Translation: CASSQERLVGEKLFF. The full variable domain, completed using reference TRBV3-1 and TRBJ1-4, is DTAVSQTPKYLVTQMGNDKSIKCEQNLGHDTMYWYKQDSKKFLKIMFSYNNKELIINETVPNRFSPKSPDKAHLNLHINSLELGDSAVYFCASSQERLVGEKLFFGSGTQLSVL.

There are a few counts of this clonotype. The chain has TRBV28 and TRBJ1-2; tentative D call: TRBD1 (5 bases). V lost 3 bases, J lost 5 bases, and 10 bases lay in between. The CDR3 consists of 13 residues. Germline V CDR1 and CDR2: MDHEN, SYDVKM. The CDR3 here is CASSLWGGYGYTF. CDR3 nucleotides: TGTGCCAGCAGTTTGTGGGGGGGGTATGGCTACACCTTC.

This clonotype has at least ten counts. V usage is TRBV12-3 or TRBV12-4 and J usage is TRBJ1-5; D is perhaps TRBD1 (5 bases). CDR3 length: 16 residues. The V and J ends lost 6 bases and 9 bases respectively, with 24 bases between them. The CDR3 DNA follows: TGTGCCAGCAGGCCCAGAGGGGTTAGACCGGATTGGCCCCAGCATTTT. It yields the protein CASRPRGVRPDWPQHF.

This clonotype has just a few counts. The chain uses TRBV19 and TRBJ2-1; a possible D gene is TRBD2 (6 bases). The V end was cut by 7 bases, the J end by 9 bases, with 22 bases between. The CDR3 is 15 amino acids. Germline V gene sequence: CDR1 LNHDA, CDR2 SQIVND (reference sequence). CDR3 in amino acids: CASIPAEGSALEQFF. The CDR3 coding sequence is TGTGCCAGTATCCCGGCGGAGGGGTCGGCTCTTGAGCAGTTCTTC.

This clonotype was seen ten or more times. V and J are TRBV12-3 or TRBV12-4 and TRBJ2-7; TRBD2 matches 15 bases. V trimming: 6 bases; J trimming: 1 base; junction bases outside the gene matches: 1. This CDR3 contains 15 residues. The CDR3 region has the DNA TGTGCCAGCAGGGGACTAGCGGGAGGATCCTACGAGCAGTACTTC. Translation gives CASRGLAGGSYEQYF.

Ten or more counts support this clonotype. The rearrangement joins TRBV11-2 to TRBJ1-2; D uncertain. The CDR3 covers 12 residues. V gave up 4 bases and J gave up 7 bases, with 10 bases separating them. From germline, CDR1 is SGHAT and CDR2 FQNNGV. The CDR3 bases are TGTGCCAGCAGCTATCCGTCGAGTGGCTACACCTTC. It yields the protein CASSYPSSGYTF.

This clonotype was seen more than once but under ten times. CDR3 nucleotides: TGCGCCAGCAGCTTTTTAGCTAGAGAGACCCAGTACTTC. It codes for CASSFLARETQYF. V gene TRBV5-1 combines with J gene TRBJ2-5, with D unresolved. CDR3 length: 13 amino acids. Germline V CDR1 and CDR2: SGHRS, YFSETQ. Trimming removed 2 bases at V and 4 bases at J, with 9 bases between.

This clonotype was seen ten or more times. The V and J genes are TRBV6-9 and TRBJ2-5; D call uncertain. Germline lookup yields CDR1 MNHGY and CDR2 SVAAGI. Trimming cost V 3 bases and J 5 bases, with 16 bases left between them. The CDR3 totals 15 residues. This CDR3 reads CASSYRYTVGETQYF. The CDR3 nucleotides are TGTGCCAGCAGTTACCGTTACACAGTCGGGGAGACCCAGTACTTC.

This clonotype was detected many times. The CDR3 bases are TGTGCCACCAGTGACCCTTCCCAGGGGGCATGGGAGACCCAGTACTTC. Encoded protein: CATSDPSQGAWETQYF. The chain uses TRBV24-1 and TRBJ2-5; 8 bases match TRBD1. Trimming took 4 bases from V and 5 from J; bases not matched to a gene: 11. Germline V gene data show CDR1 as KGHDR and CDR2 as SFDVKD. This CDR3 is 16 amino acids long.